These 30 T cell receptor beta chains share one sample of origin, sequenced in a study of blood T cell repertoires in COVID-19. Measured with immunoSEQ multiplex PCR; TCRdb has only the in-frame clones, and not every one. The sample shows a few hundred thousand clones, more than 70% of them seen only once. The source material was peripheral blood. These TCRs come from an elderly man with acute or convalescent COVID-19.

The CDR3 region is CATGTDNQPQHF. Written as DNA, the CDR3 is TGTGCCACCGGGACAGACAATCAGCCCCAGCATTTT. The chain links TRBV24-1 to TRBJ1-5, with 7 nucleotides matching TRBD1. The CDR3 covers 12 residues. CDR1 and CDR2 from the germline V gene are KGHDR and SFDVKD. Trimming cost V 9 bases and J 3 bases; bases outside gene matches: 1.

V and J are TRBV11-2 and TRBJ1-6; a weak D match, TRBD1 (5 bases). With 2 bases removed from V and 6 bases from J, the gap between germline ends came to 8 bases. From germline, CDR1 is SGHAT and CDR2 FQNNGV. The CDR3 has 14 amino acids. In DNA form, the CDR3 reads TGTGCCAGCAGCTTACAGGGTGGTAATTCACCCCTCCACTTT. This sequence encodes CASSLQGGNSPLHF.

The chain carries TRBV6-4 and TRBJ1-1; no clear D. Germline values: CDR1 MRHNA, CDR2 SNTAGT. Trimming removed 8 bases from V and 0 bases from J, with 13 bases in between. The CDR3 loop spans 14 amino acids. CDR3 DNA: TGTGCCAGCTCAAGAGGAGGGATGAACACTGAAGCTTTCTTT. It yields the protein CASSRGGMNTEAFF.

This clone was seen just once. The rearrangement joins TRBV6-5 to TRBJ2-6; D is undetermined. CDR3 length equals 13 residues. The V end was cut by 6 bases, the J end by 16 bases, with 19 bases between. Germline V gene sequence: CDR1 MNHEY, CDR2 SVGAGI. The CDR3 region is CASSPVVLANLTF. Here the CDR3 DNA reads TGTGCCAGCAGCCCAGTTGTTCTCGCCAATCTGACTTTC.

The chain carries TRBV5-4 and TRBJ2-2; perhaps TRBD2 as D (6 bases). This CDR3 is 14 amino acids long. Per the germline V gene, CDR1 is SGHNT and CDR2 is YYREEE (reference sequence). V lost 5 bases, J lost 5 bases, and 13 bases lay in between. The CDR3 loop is CASSPGTGTGELFF. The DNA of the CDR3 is TGTGCCAGCAGTCCTGGGACTGGAACCGGGGAGCTGTTTTTT.

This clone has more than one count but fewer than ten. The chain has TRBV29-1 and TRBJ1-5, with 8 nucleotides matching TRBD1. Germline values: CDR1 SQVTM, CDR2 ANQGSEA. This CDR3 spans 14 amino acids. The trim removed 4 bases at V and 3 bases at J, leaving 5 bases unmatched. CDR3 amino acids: CSVGGTGNNQPQHF. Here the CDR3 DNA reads TGCAGCGTTGGGGGGACAGGCAACAATCAGCCCCAGCATTTT.

This CDR3 reads CASSVRSGSYNEQFF. The CDR3 bases are TGTGCCAGCAGCGTAAGAAGCGGGTCTTACAATGAGCAGTTCTTC. The chain combines TRBV9 with TRBJ2-1, with TRBD2 as a possible D gene (6 bases). V dropped 1 base and J dropped 4 bases, with 12 bases sitting between them. CDR1 is SGDLS and CDR2 is YYNGEE in the germline V gene. The length of the CDR3 is 15 residues.

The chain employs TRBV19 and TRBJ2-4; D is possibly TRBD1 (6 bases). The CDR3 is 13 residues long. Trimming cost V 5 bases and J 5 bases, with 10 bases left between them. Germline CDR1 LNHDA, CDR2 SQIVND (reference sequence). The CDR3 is CASSRPGENIQYF. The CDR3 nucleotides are TGTGCCAGTAGTCGCCCAGGGGAAAACATTCAGTACTTC.

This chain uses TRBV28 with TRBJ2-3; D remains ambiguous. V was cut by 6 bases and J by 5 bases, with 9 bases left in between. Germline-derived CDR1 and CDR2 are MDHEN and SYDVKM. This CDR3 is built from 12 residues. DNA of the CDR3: TGTGCCAGCAGCCTCTCGCGAGATACGCAGTATTTT. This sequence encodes CASSLSRDTQYF.

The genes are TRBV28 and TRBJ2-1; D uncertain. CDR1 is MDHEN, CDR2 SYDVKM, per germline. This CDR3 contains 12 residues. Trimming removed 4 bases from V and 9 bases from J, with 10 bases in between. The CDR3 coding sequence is TGTGCCAGCAGTTCGGGTACGAGTGAGCAGTTCTTC. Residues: CASSSGTSEQFF.

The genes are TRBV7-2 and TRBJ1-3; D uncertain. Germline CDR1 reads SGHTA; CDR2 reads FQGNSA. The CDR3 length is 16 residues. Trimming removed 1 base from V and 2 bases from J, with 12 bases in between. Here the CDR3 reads CASSLVNPAAGNTIYF. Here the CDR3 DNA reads TGTGCCAGCAGCTTAGTTAACCCGGCGGCTGGAAACACCATATATTTT. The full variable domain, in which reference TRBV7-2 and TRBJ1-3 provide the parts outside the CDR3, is GAGVSQSPSNKVTEKGKDVELRCDPISGHTALYWYRQSLGQGLEFLIYFQGNSAPDKSGLPSDRFSAERTGGSVSTLTIQRTQQEDSAVYLCASSLVNPAAGNTIYFGEGSWLTVV.

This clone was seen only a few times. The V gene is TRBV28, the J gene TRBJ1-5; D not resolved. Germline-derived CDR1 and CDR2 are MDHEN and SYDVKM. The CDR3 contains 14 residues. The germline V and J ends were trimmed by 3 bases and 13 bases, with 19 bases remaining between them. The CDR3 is CASSFSTDQAAQHF. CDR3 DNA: TGTGCCAGCAGTTTCAGTACAGATCAGGCCGCACAGCATTTT.

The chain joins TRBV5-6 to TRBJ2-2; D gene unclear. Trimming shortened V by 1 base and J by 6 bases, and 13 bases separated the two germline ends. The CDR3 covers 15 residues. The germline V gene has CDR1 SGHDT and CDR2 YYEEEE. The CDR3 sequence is CASSLRSGFPGELFF. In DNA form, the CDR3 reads TGTGCCAGCAGCTTGCGCTCAGGTTTTCCCGGGGAGCTGTTTTTT.

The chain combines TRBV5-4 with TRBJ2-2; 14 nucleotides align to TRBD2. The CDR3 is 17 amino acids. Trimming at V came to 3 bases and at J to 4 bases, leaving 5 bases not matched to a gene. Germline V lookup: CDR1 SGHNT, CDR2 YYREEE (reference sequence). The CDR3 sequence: CASSSGLAGGPTGELFF. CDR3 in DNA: TGTGCCAGCAGCTCAGGACTAGCGGGAGGTCCCACCGGGGAGCTGTTTTTT.

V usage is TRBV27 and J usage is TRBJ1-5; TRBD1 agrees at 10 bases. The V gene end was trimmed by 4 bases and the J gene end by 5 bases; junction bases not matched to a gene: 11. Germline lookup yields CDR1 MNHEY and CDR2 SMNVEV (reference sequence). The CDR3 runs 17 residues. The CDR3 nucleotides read TGTGCCAGCAGTTCCCTAACCGGGACAGGGGACGATCAGCCCCAGCATTTT. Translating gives CASSSLTGTGDDQPQHF.

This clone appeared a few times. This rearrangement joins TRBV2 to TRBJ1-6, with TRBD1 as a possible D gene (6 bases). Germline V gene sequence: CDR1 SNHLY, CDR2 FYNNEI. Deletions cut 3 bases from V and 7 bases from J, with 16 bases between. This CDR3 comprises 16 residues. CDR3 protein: CASSDRGELLNSPLHF. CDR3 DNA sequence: TGTGCCAGCAGTGACAGGGGTGAATTACTAAATTCACCCCTCCACTTT.

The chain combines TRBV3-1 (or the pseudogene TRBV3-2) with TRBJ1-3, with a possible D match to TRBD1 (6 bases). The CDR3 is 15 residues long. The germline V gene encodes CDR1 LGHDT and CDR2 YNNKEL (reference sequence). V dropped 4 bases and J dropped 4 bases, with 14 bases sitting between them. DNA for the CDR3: TGTGCCAGCAGCCCTTCCAGGGGCTCAGGAAACACCATATATTTT. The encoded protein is CASSPSRGSGNTIYF.

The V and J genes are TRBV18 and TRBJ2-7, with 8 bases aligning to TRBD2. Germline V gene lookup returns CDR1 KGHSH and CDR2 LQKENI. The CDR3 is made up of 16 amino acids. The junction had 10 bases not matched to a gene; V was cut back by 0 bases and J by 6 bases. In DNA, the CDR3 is TGTGCCAGCTCACCACCGAGGTCGGGACTAGTGGTCGAGCAGTACTTC. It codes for CASSPPRSGLVVEQYF.

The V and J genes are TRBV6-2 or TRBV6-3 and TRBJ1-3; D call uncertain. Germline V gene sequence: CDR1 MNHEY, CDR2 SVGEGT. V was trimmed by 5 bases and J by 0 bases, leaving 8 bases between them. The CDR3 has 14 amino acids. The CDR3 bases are TGTGCCAGCAGTAAACAGAGCTCTGGAAACACCATATATTTT. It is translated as CASSKQSSGNTIYF.

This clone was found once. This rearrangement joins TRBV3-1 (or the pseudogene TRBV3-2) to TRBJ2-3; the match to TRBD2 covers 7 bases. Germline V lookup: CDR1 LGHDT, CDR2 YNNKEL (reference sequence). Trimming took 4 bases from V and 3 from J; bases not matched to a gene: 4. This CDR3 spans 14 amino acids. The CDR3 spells CASSRGLETDTQYF. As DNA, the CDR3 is TGTGCCAGCAGCCGAGGACTAGAGACAGATACGCAGTATTTT.

CDR3 in DNA: TGTGCCAGCAGCCCGGGGGGACCCCCCTACAATGAGCAGTTCTTC. Amino acid sequence: CASSPGGPPYNEQFF. The rearrangement joins TRBV28 to TRBJ2-1; TRBD2 agrees at 7 bases. The CDR3 runs to 15 residues. The V segment lost 6 bases and the J segment 2 bases; nucleotides outside the gene matches: 7. CDR1 and CDR2 from the germline V gene are MDHEN and SYDVKM.

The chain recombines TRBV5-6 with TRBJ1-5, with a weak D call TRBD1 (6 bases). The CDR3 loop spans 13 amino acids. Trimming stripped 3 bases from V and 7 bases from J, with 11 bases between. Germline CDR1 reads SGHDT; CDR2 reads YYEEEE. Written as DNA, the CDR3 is TGTGCCAGCAGCTCGACAGGACAGCAGCCCCAGCATTTT. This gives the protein CASSSTGQQPQHF.

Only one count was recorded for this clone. The CDR3 DNA reads TGTGCCAGCAGCGATAACATGCCCAATGAGCAGTTCTTC. It specifies CASSDNMPNEQFF. This sequence joins TRBV3-1 (or the pseudogene TRBV3-2) and TRBJ2-1, with D unclear. This CDR3 comprises 13 residues. The V end lost 5 bases, the J end lost 6 bases, and 11 bases lay between the germline ends. Germline values: CDR1 LGHDT, CDR2 YNNKEL (reference sequence).

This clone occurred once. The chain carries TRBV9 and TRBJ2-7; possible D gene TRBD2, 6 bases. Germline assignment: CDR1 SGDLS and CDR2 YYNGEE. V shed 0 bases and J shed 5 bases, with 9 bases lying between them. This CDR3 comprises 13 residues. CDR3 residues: CASSVAGGDEQYF. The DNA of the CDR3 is TGTGCCAGCAGCGTAGCCGGAGGGGACGAGCAGTACTTC.

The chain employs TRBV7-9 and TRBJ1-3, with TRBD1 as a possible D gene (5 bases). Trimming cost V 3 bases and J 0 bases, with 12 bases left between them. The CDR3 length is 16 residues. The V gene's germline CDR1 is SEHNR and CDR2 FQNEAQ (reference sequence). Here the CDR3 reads CASSFRGGSSGNTIYF. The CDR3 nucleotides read TGTGCCAGCAGCTTCCGGGGGGGGTCCTCTGGAAACACCATATATTTT.

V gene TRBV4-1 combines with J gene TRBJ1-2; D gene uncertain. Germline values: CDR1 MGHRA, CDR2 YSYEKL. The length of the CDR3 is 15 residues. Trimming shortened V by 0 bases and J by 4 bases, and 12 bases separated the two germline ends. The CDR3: CASSQDFPSTYGYTF. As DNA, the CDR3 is TGCGCCAGCAGCCAAGATTTCCCATCTACCTATGGCTACACCTTC.

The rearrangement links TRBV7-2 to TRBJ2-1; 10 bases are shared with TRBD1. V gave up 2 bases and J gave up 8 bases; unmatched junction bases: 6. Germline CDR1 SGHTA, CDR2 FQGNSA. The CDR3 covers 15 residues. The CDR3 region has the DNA TGTGCCAGCAGCTTAAGGGGACAGGGGTTCCATGAGCAGTTCTTC. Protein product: CASSLRGQGFHEQFF.

In nucleotides, the CDR3 is TGTGCCAGCACCACACCGGCTAGCGGGAGAGGTGAGCAGTTCTTC. It yields the protein CASTTPASGRGEQFF. The V call is TRBV28, the J call TRBJ2-1, with 10 bases matching TRBD2. CDR3 length: 15 residues. V gave up 7 bases and J gave up 9 bases; unmatched junction bases: 12. Germline V gene sequence: CDR1 MDHEN, CDR2 SYDVKM.

The DNA of the CDR3 is TGTGCCGGCGGGGCGGGAGGGCCCTCCACCGGGGAGCTGTTTTTT. Protein: CAGGAGGPSTGELFF. The rearrangement links TRBV5-4 to TRBJ2-2; 9 bases line up with TRBD2. V was clipped by 10 bases and J by 4 bases; unmatched bases: 11. This CDR3 has 15 amino acids. Germline V gene sequence: CDR1 SGHNT, CDR2 YYREEE (reference sequence).

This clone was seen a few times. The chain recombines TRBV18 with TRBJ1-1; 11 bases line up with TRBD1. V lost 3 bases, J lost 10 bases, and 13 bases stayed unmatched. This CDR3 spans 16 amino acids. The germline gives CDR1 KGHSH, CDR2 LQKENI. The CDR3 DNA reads TGTGCCAGCTCACCGGGATATTCCGGGACAGGGGGAGTAGCTTTCTTT. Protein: CASSPGYSGTGGVAFF. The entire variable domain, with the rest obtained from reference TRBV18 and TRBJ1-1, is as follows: NAGVMQNPRHLVRRRGQEARLRCSPMKGHSHVYWYRQLPEEGLKFMVYLQKENIIDESGMPKERFSAEFPKEGPSILRIQQVVRGDSAAYFCASSPGYSGTGGVAFFGQGTRLTVV.